This T cell receptor beta chain was observed in a study of Graves' ophthalmopathy and Graves' hyperthyroidism. Excluded were patients with other autoimmune diseases, uncontrolled infections, pregnancy or lactation. At least ten counts were recorded for this clonotype. The antigen is not known. Trimming removed 3 bases at V and 6 bases at J, with 14 bases between. The CDR3 sequence is 14 residues long. Whole-study findings and limits: The study's model predicted ophthalmopathy progression at 70.59% sensitivity and 72% to 85% specificity.

The sequenced template was RNA, covering the TCR beta CDR3 region. After a first-round RT-PCR with HTBI primers, a second-round multiplex PCR was run. TCRdb re-called the multiplex PCR reads with MiXCR, one entry per CDR3 protein. The table has a few hundred thousand distinct CDR3 sequences, approximately 16% seen once. The sample taken for sequencing was peripheral blood. This receptor was taken from a woman younger than 30 with Graves' ophthalmopathy. V usage is TRBV12-3 or TRBV12-4 and J usage is TRBJ1-1, with D tentatively TRBD1 (6 bases). DNA for the CDR3: TGTGCCAGCAGTTTTTCGGGGGCGAGGGCTGAAGCTTTCTTT. This gives the protein CASSFSGARAEAFF.